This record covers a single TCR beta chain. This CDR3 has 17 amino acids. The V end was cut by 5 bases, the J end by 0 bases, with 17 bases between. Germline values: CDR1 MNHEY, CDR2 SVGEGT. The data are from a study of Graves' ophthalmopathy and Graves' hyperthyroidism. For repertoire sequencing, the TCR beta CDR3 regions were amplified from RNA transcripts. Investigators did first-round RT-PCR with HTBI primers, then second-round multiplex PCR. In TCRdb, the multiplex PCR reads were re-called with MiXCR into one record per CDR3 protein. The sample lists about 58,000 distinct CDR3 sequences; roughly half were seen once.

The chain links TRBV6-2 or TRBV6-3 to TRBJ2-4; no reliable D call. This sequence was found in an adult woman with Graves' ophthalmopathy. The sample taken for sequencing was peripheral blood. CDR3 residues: CASSTPRHRGAKNIQYF. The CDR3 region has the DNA TGTGCCAGCAGTACCCCACGGCATCGCGGAGCCAAAAACATTCAGTACTTC.